These T cell receptor beta chains were read from a single sample in a study of graft-versus-host responses after intestinal transplantation. The antigens these receptors bind are not known. Only in-frame clones appear in the TCRdb table, and some are missing; sequencing was by immunoSEQ multiplex PCR. Of fewer than 90,000 clones in the sample, about 95% are singletons; the top ten hold about 0.2%. Material: unstimulated CD4+ T cells sorted from spleen or lymph node cells, obtained before transplant. These receptors were collected from a human donor who was the organ donor for an intestinal transplant. Each CDR3 is given with its conserved first and last residue. A D gene is named only where the DNA matches it firmly. Size is omitted from some rows. Given values are once, few, many or a class for expanded clones.

TRBJ1-5	TRBV5-8	NA	NA	TGTGCCAGCAGCTTGCTCCGAGACGGAGGCTTCAATCAGCCCCAGCATTTT	CASSLLRDGGFNQPQHF
TRBJ2-5	TRBV12-5	once	NA	TGTGCTAGTGGCTCCCCACGGACGGGCACCGAGACCCAGTACTTC	CASGSPRTGTETQYF
TRBJ1-5	TRBV6-5	NA	TRBD1	TGTGCCAGCAGTCGGTCCGGGACAGTCAATCAGCCCCAGCATTTT	CASSRSGTVNQPQHF
TRBJ1-2	TRBV2	NA	TRBD1	TGTGCCAGCAGTGAAGCCGGGACAGGGGGCATCAGCTATGGCTACACCTTC	CASSEAGTGGISYGYTF
TRBJ2-2	TRBV6-5	NA	NA	TGTGCCAGCAGTTACGGCCGGGTCACCGGGGAGCTGTTTTTT	CASSYGRVTGELFF
TRBJ2-1	TRBV6-6	NA	NA	TGTGCCAGCAGTCGGCCAGGGGGGCCCTACAATGAGCAGTTCTTC	CASSRPGGPYNEQFF
TRBJ2-3	TRBV7-7	NA	TRBD2	TGTGCTAGCAGCCCCCTAGCGGGCACAGATACGCAGTATTTT	CASSPLAGTDTQYF
TRBJ1-3	TRBV28	NA	TRBD1	TGTGCCAGCAGTTCACAGGGGGAGGGAAACACCATATATTTT	CASSSQGEGNTIYF
TRBJ1-5	TRBV6-6	NA	NA	TGTGCCAGCAGTTACTCCCTCTTGCAGCCCCAGCATTTT	CASSYSLLQPQHF
TRBJ1-1	TRBV7-9	NA	NA	TGTGCCAGCAGCTTAAGTAGGACTGAAGCTTTCTTT	CASSLSRTEAFF
TRBJ1-1	TRBV7-9	once	NA	TGTGCCAGCAGCACAACGGAGGGCGGGGGCTTTGGCACTGAAGCTTTCTTT	CASSTTEGGGFGTEAFF
TRBJ1-4	TRBV11-2	NA	TRBD1	TGTGCCAGCAGGATAGACAGGGGCAGTGAAAAACTGTTTTTT	CASRIDRGSEKLFF
TRBJ1-2	TRBV7-2	NA	TRBD1	TGTGCCAGCAGCCGGGACAGGGGGCTGGTTAACTATGGCTACACCTTC	CASSRDRGLVNYGYTF
TRBJ2-3	TRBV5-1	few	TRBD2	TGCGCCAGCAGCTTGGCACTAGCGGGGGGGTTTGGGCCTAGCACAGATACGCAGTATTTT	CASSLALAGGFGPSTDTQYF
TRBJ2-5	TRBV10-3	NA	NA	TGTGCCATCAGTGAGAGGGGTATTGAGACCCAGTACTTC	CAISERGIETQYF
TRBJ1-5	TRBV30	NA	TRBD1	TGTGCCTCCCAGTCAGGGGGCGGCAATCAGCCCCAGCATTTT	CASQSGGGNQPQHF
TRBJ2-2	TRBV19	NA	NA	TGTGCCAGTAGTTCCAGGTTCACCGGGGAGCTGTTTTTT	CASSSRFTGELFF
TRBJ1-6	TRBV18	NA	NA	TGTGCCAGCTCACCACGGGAGGGCAATTCACCCCTCCACTTT	CASSPREGNSPLHF
TRBJ1-3	TRBV7-2	NA	NA	TGTGCCAGCAGCTTATTTACTTTCTCTGGAAACACCATATATTTT	CASSLFTFSGNTIYF
TRBJ2-1	TRBV7-7	NA	NA	TGTGCTAGCAGCTTAGGGGCAACAGGAAACAATGAGCAGTTCTTC	CASSLGATGNNEQFF
TRBJ1-5	TRBV5-1	once	NA	TGCGCCAGCAGCTTGGGGACCGGGAATAGCAATCAGCCCCAGCATTTT	CASSLGTGNSNQPQHF
TRBJ1-6	TRBV5-1	NA	NA	TGCGCCAGCAGCTTGTCAGCAGGGAGTAATTCACCCCTCCACTTT	CASSLSAGSNSPLHF
TRBJ1-5	TRBV28	NA	NA	TGTGCCAGCAGTTTAAATAGCGGCGGGGCAGCCAGGCCAAATCAGCCCCAGCATTTT	CASSLNSGGAARPNQPQHF
TRBJ2-5	TRBV5-1	NA	TRBD2	TGCGCCAGCAGCTTGTCCCTAGCGGGGGGCCAAGAGACCCAGTACTTC	CASSLSLAGGQETQYF
TRBJ1-5	TRBV19	NA	NA	TGTGCCAGTAGTAAATATGGGGGCCCGGAGAGCAATCAGCCCCAGCATTTT	CASSKYGGPESNQPQHF
TRBJ1-1	TRBV7-3	NA	NA	TGTGCCAGCAGCTTTTCGAGGTACACTGAAGCTTTCTTT	CASSFSRYTEAFF
TRBJ2-4	TRBV6-5	NA	NA	TGTGCCAGCAGTTACGGGTGGGGGCCGGACATTCAGTACTTC	CASSYGWGPDIQYF
TRBJ2-5	TRBV19	NA	TRBD2	TGTGCCAGTAGTCCCCAGACTAGCGCCGAGACCCAGTACTTC	CASSPQTSAETQYF
TRBJ1-1	TRBV7-3	NA	TRBD1	TGTGCCAGCAGTACAGGGGGCCAGTTCTCTGAAGCTTTCTTT	CASSTGGQFSEAFF
TRBJ2-2	TRBV5-1	NA	NA	TGCGCCAGCAGCTTGAGGGGAACATCTCAGGGCGGGGAGCTGTTTTTT	CASSLRGTSQGGELFF
TRBJ1-3	TRBV7-9	NA	TRBD1	TGTGCCAGCAGCCAAGGGACAGATGGAAACACCATATATTTT	CASSQGTDGNTIYF
TRBJ1-5	TRBV9	NA	NA	TGTGCCAGCAGCGTAGGTTCAGTAGAGGGCCAGCCCCAGCATTTT	CASSVGSVEGQPQHF
TRBJ2-1	TRBV10-3	NA	TRBD1	TGTGCCATCAGTGAGGACAGGGACAATGAGCAGTTCTTC	CAISEDRDNEQFF
TRBJ1-2	TRBV10-3	NA	NA	TGTGCCATCAGTGACACGGGAAATGGCTACACCTTC	CAISDTGNGYTF
TRBJ1-2	TRBV18	NA	TRBD1	TGTGCCAGCTCACTTCGGCTCCAGGGTGGGTTGACCGGGACAGGGCCTCTAGAGGAAGGCTACACCTTC	CASSLRLQGGLTGTGPLEEGYTF
TRBJ2-1	TRBV10-3	NA	NA	TGTGCCATCAGTGGGACAGAGGCTTACAATGAGCAGTTCTTC	CAISGTEAYNEQFF
TRBJ1-2	TRBV19	NA	TRBD1	TGTGCCAGTAGTACCGGACAGGCGATCTCCTATGGCTACACCTTC	CASSTGQAISYGYTF
TRBJ2-2	TRBV9	NA	TRBD1	TGTGCCAGCAGCGGACGACCAGGGGGCGGAGAGCTGTTTTTT	CASSGRPGGGELFF
TRBJ1-6	TRBV6-6	NA	TRBD1	TGTGCCAGCAGATTGGACAGGGGTTTTCCCCTCCACTTT	CASRLDRGFPLHF
TRBJ1-4	TRBV6-6	NA	NA	TGTGCCAGCTCAAGCCCGGGTTATAATGAAAAACTGTTTTTT	CASSSPGYNEKLFF
TRBJ2-3	TRBV2	NA	TRBD1	TGTGCCAGCAGTGTGCGACAGGGGCTCACAGATACGCAGTATTTT	CASSVRQGLTDTQYF
TRBJ1-1	TRBV5-1	NA	NA	TGCGCCAGCAGCCCCGGTGGGGGGGGCCTCGGAGCTTTCTTT	CASSPGGGGLGAFF
TRBJ2-6	TRBV19	NA	NA	TGTGCCAGTAGTAGCCGCTCTGGGGCCAACGTCCTGACTTTC	CASSSRSGANVLTF
TRBJ2-5	TRBV15	NA	NA	TGTGCCACCAGCTTAAGTAAGAGACGGCCCCAAGAGACCCAGTACTTC	CATSLSKRRPQETQYF
TRBJ2-7	TRBV28	few	NA	TGTGCCAGCAGCGGGGGGCACTCCTACGAGCAGTACTTC	CASSGGHSYEQYF
TRBJ1-4	TRBV5-6	NA	TRBD1	TGTGCCAGCAGCTTGGACCCGACAGGGGAAAAACTGTTTTTT	CASSLDPTGEKLFF
TRBJ2-1	TRBV5-6	NA	TRBD2	TGTGCCAGCAGCTTCCTAGCGGGGGGAGCCTACAATGAGCAGTTCTTC	CASSFLAGGAYNEQFF
TRBJ1-1	TRBV11-3	NA	NA	TGTGCCAGCAGCTTAGAATTGGGGGCCAGAACTGAAGCTTTCTTT	CASSLELGARTEAFF
TRBJ2-7	TRBV28	NA	TRBD2	TGTGCCAGCAGTTCAGCCGGGACTAGCGGGGGTGGAGAGCAGTACTTC	CASSSAGTSGGGEQYF
TRBJ2-3	TRBV5-4	NA	TRBD2	TGTGCCAGCAGCTTGGGAGCGGGGGGCTCCCCATATGGCACAGATACGCAGTATTTT	CASSLGAGGSPYGTDTQYF